This TCR beta chain emerged from a study of blood T cells in healthy people across ages. This CDR3 is 15 amino acids long. From germline, CDR1 is MNHEY and CDR2 SVGAGI. V shed 2 bases and J 7 bases; nucleotides not matched to a gene: 4. Whole-study results and caveats: Strongly correlated with naive T cell percentage was TCR beta diversity.

Comments on this clonotype: The antigen is unknown.

Next came a second PCR, run for about 7 to 12 cycles, which used a sample-barcoded 5' primer along with a J-beta primer mix. Every single cDNA molecule received a tag from a template-switch adaptor with 12 random nucleotides. TCRdb re-called the 5' RACE reads through MiXCR, storing one row per CDR3 protein. The data contain about a million distinct CDR3 sequences, about 51% of them seen just once; the ten biggest clones take up 20% to 25%. Input material: blood. This TCR derives from a woman aged 55-69 years in good health. V is TRBV6-5 and J is TRBJ1-5, with 11 bases aligning to TRBD1. The CDR3, as DNA: TGTGCCAGCAGTTACGGACAGGGGGCAAGGCAGCCCCAGCATTTT. Translation gives CASSYGQGARQPQHF.